The entry below describes one TCR beta chain. As yet, its antigen is unknown. This sample stems from a study of T cell responses to AZD1222 COVID-19 vaccine. Across the study: Pooled in the analysis were second doses at about 4 or about 12 weeks. Study-wide findings and caveats: The donor group comprised mostly white British people and more females; the analysis possibly underestimated clonal diversity.

The protocol was immunoSEQ multiplex PCR, while the TCRdb copy is restricted to in-frame clones and leaves out a portion. In the table there are about 190,000 clones, almost 95% of which are singletons. This CDR3 spans 15 amino acids. V trimming: 4 bases; J trimming: 4 bases; junction bases outside the gene matches: 4. Per the germline V gene, CDR1 is SGHNT and CDR2 is YENEEA. This clonotype was sampled from an adult in good health. This material consisted of peripheral blood, taken on day 0 of AZD1222 vaccination. J is TRBJ2-1 and V is TRBV11-3; 10 bases are a match to TRBD2. The CDR3, as DNA: TGTGCCAGCAGCTCAACTAGCGGGATTTACAATGAGCAGTTCTTC. Translation: CASSSTSGIYNEQFF.